Listed below are T cell receptor beta chains from one sample, sequenced in a study of T cells in Graves' hyperthyroidism and ophthalmopathy. TCRdb ran MiXCR on the multiplex PCR reads and lists one entry per CDR3 protein. This table has 660,000 or so distinct CDR3 sequences, under 25% appearing once. The sequencing sample was made of blood. The receptors were sampled from a man between 25 and 39 years old with Graves' ophthalmopathy. Both conserved end residues are trimmed from each CDR3. Not every row has a clone size; where given, it reads once, few, many or a size class.

CDR3 protein | V gene | clone size
SVFLSGTYEQY | TRBV29-1 | few
SVEGSTQSYNEQF | TRBV29-1 | few
ASLLLLGTLNEQF | TRBV27 | few
ASSRAGGGEQF | TRBV5-1 | -
ASTPGRVGTEAF | TRBV5-1 | -
ASRSSTGAKGGYT | TRBV28 | few
ASSPTTGGAGKNIQY | TRBV7-9 | few
SVPHENYGYT | TRBV29-1 | -
ASSELESQETQY | TRBV6-1 | few
ASSSARSSYNEQF | TRBV7-9 | few
SASQQGLGYT | TRBV20-1 | many
ASSLLQGPTDTQY | TRBV5-1 | few
ASSLRGIGTAPEAF | TRBV7-2 | many
ASSLVQGSNTEAF | TRBV7-8 | few
ASSTPRGGNTQY | TRBV28 | few
ASRTSGAKNIQY | TRBV5-6 | -
ASSSLSPGGTTHEQY | TRBV6-5 | -
SATSGTRSYEQY | TRBV20-1 | -
ASSFPRGLAGMNNEQF | TRBV28 | few
ASSGNTPPGGATQY | TRBV7-9 | few
ASSIARNTEAF | TRBV19 | -
ASSLKSGTVYNEQF | TRBV7-8 | few
ASSPMAGSSYNEQF | TRBV9 | -
ASSFLAVTYEQY | TRBV28 | -
AISLGVYNEQF | TRBV10-3 | -
ASSLYQGDDETQY | TRBV4-2 | -
AITIPSRWLMNTEAF | TRBV6-1 | few
SARDIRGGDTEAF | TRBV20-1 | few
ASTYPPGTSGAPNTGELF | TRBV11-1 | few
ATSERTTGELF | TRBV24-1 | many
AISGRPTNEQF | TRBV10-3 | few
ASSSPGLTYEQY | TRBV7-2 | -
SAAGTSAAETQY | TRBV29-1 | few
ARTAVGNTEAF | TRBV2 | many
ASSPLAGIYNEQF | TRBV27 | -
ASKQGSSSYEQY | TRBV27 | many
ASSSDGGNYNEQF | TRBV11-2 | many
ASSGGRRNTIY | TRBV6-1 | few
ASSQGQGQF | TRBV16 | -
ASRTRGGQY | TRBV28 | few
ASSLQRGSSYEQY | TRBV7-2 | many
ASSVDVFRDEQF | TRBV9 | few
AWGPPGNEQF | TRBV30 | many
AWSEAGGLYSGNTIY | TRBV30 | few
ASSLAPGLSYEQY | TRBV7-8 | -
ASSLEAGGHNEQF | TRBV5-1 | many
ASSTGLAGLTDTQY | TRBV7-3 | -
ASSQDLTRGNEQF | TRBV4-1 | few
SGRDGPHEQY | TRBV29-1 | -
ASGAGRATNEKLF | TRBV6-1 | few
AWGQIPPLYSNQPQH | TRBV30 | -
ASSSLAGGPGELF | TRBV5-1 | -